Sequencing of this T cell receptor beta chain was carried out in a study of regulatory T cells. The CDR3 spans 15 residues. Germline loops: CDR1 SEHNR, CDR2 FQNEAQ (reference sequence). J lost 5 bases, V lost 4 bases, and 1 base had no gene match. Findings and limits, study-wide: In CD3G-deficient patients, conventional CD4+ T cells were enriched for hydrophobic CDR3 residues at positions 6 and 7.

Of note for this clone: Its cognate antigen is unknown.

Primers: 52 TRBV forward and 13 TRBJ reverse. Here immunoSEQ multiplex PCR was the method, and the copy in TCRdb shows in-frame clones only, minus some. The sample includes some 20,000 clones, more than 70% seen only once; the top ten take 1.3%. Material: conventional CD4+ T cells sorted from blood. The chain couples TRBV7-9 to TRBJ2-1, with 14 bases that match TRBD2. The origin of this receptor is a child younger than 18 with CD3G deficiency. The CDR3 nucleotides read TGTGCCAGCAGCTGGGGACTAGCGGGAGACAATGAGCAGTTCTTC. Translating gives CASSWGLAGDNEQFF.